Below, 17 T cell receptor beta chains from the same sample are listed, as sequenced in a study of CD8 T cells in Susac syndrome. Random hexamers primed reverse transcription of about 0.5 to 1 ug RNA. TCRdb redid the calling of the immunoSEQ multiplex PCR reads with MiXCR, one entry per CDR3 protein. In the table there are around 190,000 distinct CDR3 sequences, roughly 95% of which are singletons. The sequenced sample was CD4+ T cells from PBMCs. All receptors derive from a human donor in good health.

The V and J genes are TRBV30 and TRBJ2-2; D gene ambiguous. With 4 bases removed from V and 0 bases from J, the gap between germline ends came to 9 bases. CDR3 length: 14 amino acids. Germline CDR1 GTSNPN, CDR2 SVGIG (reference sequence). As DNA, the CDR3 is TGTGCCTGGAAGGGCAGCGCGAACACCGGGGAGCTGTTTTTT. Translation: CAWKGSANTGELFF.

The V call is TRBV7-2, the J call TRBJ2-7, with D possibly matching TRBD1 (5 bases). The V gene's germline CDR1 is SGHTA and CDR2 FQGNSA. CDR3 size: 14 residues. V was cut by 4 bases and J by 1 base, with 11 bases left in between. In DNA, the CDR3 is TGTGCCAGCAGCTCCAGGACACCTTCCTACGAGCAGTACTTC. Translated, it gives CASSSRTPSYEQYF.

The J gene is TRBJ1-2, the V gene TRBV20-1, with 8 bases aligning to TRBD1. CDR1 is DFQATT and CDR2 is SNEGSKA in the germline V gene (reference sequence). The J segment lost 6 bases and the V segment lost 3 bases, leaving 3 bases of the junction unmatched. The CDR3 runs 12 residues. The CDR3 reads CSARQGADGYTF. The CDR3 DNA reads as TGCAGTGCTAGGCAGGGGGCCGATGGCTACACCTTC.

This chain joins TRBV30 and TRBJ1-5; D is unclear. Trimming cost V 2 bases and J 0 bases, with 11 bases left between them. Germline CDR1 is GTSNPN and CDR2 is SVGIG (reference sequence). This CDR3 region has 15 residues. The CDR3 loop is CAWSRNTISNQPQHF. In DNA, the CDR3 is TGTGCCTGGAGTAGGAACACAATTAGCAATCAGCCCCAGCATTTT.

The chain joins TRBV20-1 to TRBJ2-1, with TRBD2 identical over 10 bases. The CDR3 covers 16 residues. The ends lost 6 bases at V and 4 bases at J; junction bases unmatched: 12. Germline lookup yields CDR1 DFQATT and CDR2 SNEGSKA (reference sequence). The DNA of the CDR3 is TGCAGTGCCCAGTTACTTCTAGCGGGAGAGTACAATGAGCAGTTCTTC. Translation gives CSAQLLLAGEYNEQFF.

This chain links TRBV15 with TRBJ2-7; either TRBD1 or TRBD2 may supply D (5 bases each). The CDR3 is made up of 14 amino acids. Germline CDR1 and CDR2: LNHNV and YYDKDF (reference sequence). The V and J ends lost 5 bases and 2 bases respectively, with 13 bases between them. The DNA for the CDR3 is TGTGCCACCAGCGTAGATGGGGGTCCCTACGAGCAGTACTTC. Translation: CATSVDGGPYEQYF. The full variable domain, its missing parts supplied by reference TRBV15 and TRBJ2-7, is DAMVIQNPRYQVTQFGKPVTLSCSQTLNHNVMYWYQQKSSQAPKLLFHYYDKDFNNEADTPDNFQSRRPNTSFCFLDIRSPGLGDTAMYLCATSVDGGPYEQYFGPGTRLTVT.

The V and J genes are TRBV7-3 and TRBJ1-1, with 7 nucleotides matching TRBD1. J lost 1 base, V lost 2 bases, and 1 base had no gene match. This CDR3 is built from 14 residues. Germline V gene lookup returns CDR1 SGHTA and CDR2 FQGTGA. CDR3 residues: CASSLDRENTEAFF. CDR3 nucleotides: TGTGCCAGCAGCTTAGACAGGGAGAACACTGAAGCTTTCTTT.

V is TRBV7-9 and J is TRBJ2-5; D is possibly TRBD1 (6 bases). Trimming took off 2 bases at V and 5 bases at J, with 12 bases between the two ends. Germline CDR1 and CDR2: SEHNR and FQNEAQ (reference sequence). The CDR3 is made up of 14 amino acids. In nucleotides, the CDR3 is TGTGCCAGCAGCTTAACACAGGGAAAGGAGACCCAGTACTTC. Translation: CASSLTQGKETQYF.

The genes are TRBV7-2 and TRBJ2-7, with 11 bases aligning to TRBD1. The CDR3 covers 16 residues. Looked up from germline, CDR1 is SGHTA and CDR2 is FQGNSA. V was pared by 0 bases and J by 5 bases, with 6 bases of the junction left unmatched. The CDR3 region is CASSLAWTGGLNEQYF. CDR3 bases: TGTGCCAGCAGCTTAGCGTGGACAGGGGGCCTCAACGAGCAGTACTTC.

The J gene is TRBJ2-7, the V gene TRBV7-6; tentative D call: TRBD2 (5 bases). V lost 2 bases and J lost 5, with 10 bases in between. This CDR3 region has 13 residues. The V gene's germline CDR1 is SGHVS and CDR2 FNYEAQ. The DNA for the CDR3 is TGTGCCAGCAGCTTATCGGGGAGCGACGAGCAGTACTTC. Its translation is CASSLSGSDEQYF. Looking up the rest from reference TRBV7-6 and TRBJ2-7 gives the full variable domain: GAGVSQSPRYKVTKRGQDVALRCDPISGHVSLYWYRQALGQGPEFLTYFNYEAQQDKSGLPNDRFSAERPEGSISTLTIQRTEQRDSAMYRCASSLSGSDEQYFGPGTRLTVT.

The rearrangement links TRBV9 to TRBJ1-4, with unresolved D. Trimming took off 4 bases at V and 8 bases at J, with 12 bases between the two ends. CDR1 SGDLS and CDR2 YYNGEE come from the germline V gene. The CDR3 contains 13 residues. CDR3 nucleotides: TGTGCCAGCAGCTTCAAACCGGGGGAAAAACTGTTTTTT. Translated: CASSFKPGEKLFF.

This chain links TRBV19 with TRBJ2-7; TRBD1 matches at 8 bases. Germline V CDR1 and CDR2: LNHDA, SQIVND (reference sequence). This CDR3 contains 13 residues. Germline trimming cut 5 bases from V and 3 bases from J; bases unmatched to any gene: 3. CDR3 region: CASSQQGGYEQYF. For the CDR3, the DNA is TGTGCCAGTAGTCAACAGGGGGGCTACGAGCAGTACTTC.

The gene calls are TRBV29-1 and TRBJ1-2; 9 bases align to TRBD1. CDR3 length: 13 amino acids. Germline V gene data show CDR1 as SQVTM and CDR2 as ANQGSEA. V was clipped by 7 bases and J by 9 bases; unmatched bases: 12. DNA of the CDR3: TGCAGCGCTAAAAGGACAGGGGAGGCGAGCTACACCTTC. Amino acids: CSAKRTGEASYTF.

V and J are TRBV27 and TRBJ2-5; D is undetermined. Germline V gives CDR1 MNHEY, CDR2 SMNVEV (reference sequence). V shed 0 bases and J shed 1 base, with 3 bases lying between them. The CDR3 length is 13 residues. The CDR3 DNA follows: TGTGCCAGCAGTTTATCGGGCCAAGAGACCCAGTACTTC. The encoded protein is CASSLSGQETQYF.

The chain couples TRBV30 to TRBJ1-1; 8 nucleotides line up with TRBD1. Germline V gene sequence: CDR1 GTSNPN, CDR2 SVGIG (reference sequence). Trimming at V came to 7 bases and at J to 4 bases, leaving 11 bases not matched to a gene. This CDR3 has 14 amino acids. The CDR3 DNA follows: TGTGCCTTTCTCGCAGGGGGCCAGGGCACTGAAGCTTTCTTT. Its protein product is CAFLAGGQGTEAFF.

The chain combines TRBV3-1 with TRBJ2-7; D might be TRBD2 (5 bases). The CDR3 is 13 residues long. Germline assignment: CDR1 LGHDT and CDR2 YNNKEL (reference sequence). The V end was cut by 5 bases, the J end by 6 bases, with 14 bases between. The CDR3 spells CASSTTRLGEQYF. The CDR3 DNA sequence: TGTGCCAGCAGCACCACTAGACTGGGCGAGCAGTACTTC.

Here the CDR3 DNA reads TGCGCCAGCAGCCAAGAGGGCCCCGGGCCTTGGGAGACCCAGTACTTC. Translation: CASSQEGPGPWETQYF. The chain joins TRBV4-3 to TRBJ2-5, with no clear D. From germline, CDR1 is LGHNA and CDR2 YSLEER. V was cut by 0 bases and J by 5 bases, with 16 bases left in between. The CDR3 covers 16 residues.